These 19 T cell receptor beta chains originate from one sample sequenced in a study of tumor-infiltrating lymphocytes in primary liver carcinoma. The input was 450 to 550 ng total RNA; TCR beta cDNA was made from it with a constant-region primer. The TCR beta library was amplified through three nested multiplex PCR rounds in a modified ARM-PCR procedure. Rounds one and two of PCR, each of roughly 10 cycles, were primed with TRBV1-TRBV30 forward primers and a C-beta reverse primer. One entry per CDR3 protein results from TCRdb running MiXCR on the multiplex PCR reads. This sample has more than 70,000 distinct CDR3 sequences, with 65% to 80% found just once. Bulk tissue was left unsorted, and RNA and DNA were co-extracted from about 19-30 mg of it. Sequencing input: liver tumor tissue from sampling region 1. Subset meaning: tumor region T1, superior pole. All receptors come from a man between 35 and 55 years old with primary liver carcinoma and hepatitis B virus infection.

About this clonotype: A much larger clone is a single base away; this may be a read error. This chain links TRBV29-1 with TRBJ2-2; a weak D match, TRBD1 (6 bases). There are 11 residues in the CDR3. Looked up from germline, CDR1 is SQVTM and CDR2 is ANQGSEA. CDR3 nucleotides: TGCCCCAGGGGGAACACCGGGGAGCTGTTTTTT. Amino acids: CPRGNTGELFF.

Comment on this clonotype: This may come from a read error, since a much larger clone is one base off. The CDR3 does not close with the conserved phenylalanine or tryptophan, likely indicating a read error. This chain joins TRBV20-1 and TRBJ2-1; 9 nucleotides agree with TRBD1. The CDR3 loop spans 15 amino acids. In germline, CDR1 is DFQATT, CDR2 SNEGSKA (reference sequence). Losses at the gene ends were 5 bases for V and 8 bases for J; bases not matched to a gene: 13. The CDR3 DNA is TGCAGTGCTTACCTAGGGACAGGGAGAAAGGATGAGCAGTTCATC. Its protein is CSAYLGTGRKDEQFI.

A word on this clonotype: With a much larger clone just one base away, this may be a read error. The V call is TRBV9, the J call TRBJ2-2, with D perhaps being TRBD1 or TRBD2 (5 bases each). This CDR3 is built from 15 residues. The germline V gene has CDR1 SGDLS and CDR2 YYNGEE. For the CDR3, the DNA is TGTGCCAGCGGGGGTCCACAGGACAACACCGGGGACCTGTTTTTT. Encoded protein: CASGGPQDNTGDLFF.

Points on this clonotype: The CDR3 does not close with the conserved phenylalanine or tryptophan, likely indicating a read error. The chain combines TRBV6-2 or TRBV6-3 with TRBJ2-3, with no clear D. Trimming removed 5 bases at V and 6 bases at J, with 21 bases between. Germline CDR1 MNHEY, CDR2 SVGEGT. The CDR3 consists of 16 residues. This CDR3 reads CASSPSSTTLTDTQYL. DNA for the CDR3: TGTGCCAGCAGTCCCTCCTCGACCACCCTCACGGATACGCAGTATTTA.

Details on this clonotype: The germline gene is not matched at one end of the junction; a read error may be the cause. The chain joins TRBV4-2 to TRBJ2-3, with D maybe TRBD2 (5 bases). The CDR3 has 16 amino acids. Germline CDR1 is LGHNA and CDR2 is YNFKEQ. The CDR3 spells CASRLELEGGPDTQYF. The DNA of the CDR3 is TGTGCCAGCCGCCTCGAACTAGAGGGCGGCCCAGATACGCAGTACTTT.

The sample holds one count of this clonotype. Since no conserved phenylalanine or tryptophan closes the CDR3, a read error is the likely cause. The chain is built from TRBV6-5 and TRBJ2-7; weak D call: TRBD2 (6 bases). This CDR3 is 15 amino acids long. Germline V gene sequence: CDR1 MNHEY, CDR2 SVGAGI. DNA of the CDR3: TGTGTCAACAGTTACTGGCGGGACGGTAACTACGAGCAGTACCTC. This encodes CVNSYWRDGNYEQYL.

This clonotype was recorded a few times. This may be a read error, as it is one base from a much larger clone. The chain employs TRBV30 and TRBJ2-1; D perhaps matches TRBD1 (6 bases). The length of the CDR3 is 12 residues. V dropped 7 bases and J dropped 11 bases, with 18 bases sitting between them. Germline-derived CDR1 and CDR2 are GTSNPN and SVGIG (reference sequence). Here the CDR3 reads CASTARDNKQFF. In DNA, the CDR3 is TGTGCCTCTACCGCGAGGGACAACAAGCAGTTCTTC.

The V call is TRBV6-1, the J call TRBJ2-7; D remains unclear. The CDR3 consists of 12 residues. The V gene's germline CDR1 is MNHNS and CDR2 SASEGT. Trimming left V 6 bases short and J 3 bases short, with 9 bases between. The CDR3 DNA sequence: TGTGCCAGCAGGGAGACACTCTACGAGCAGTACTTC. This sequence encodes CASRETLYEQYF.

Note on this clonotype: Germline and junction disagree at one end, which may indicate a read error. The chain combines TRBV11-2 with TRBJ2-7; D is undetermined. This CDR3 spans 13 amino acids. Germline CDR1 SGHAT, CDR2 FQNNGV. The DNA of the CDR3 is TGTGCCAGCTGCTTAAATGATGCCTACGAGCAGTACTTC. Its protein is CASCLNDAYEQYF.

This clonotype showed up many times. This sequence joins TRBV12-3 or TRBV12-4 and TRBJ2-1; TRBD2 matches at 13 bases. J was trimmed by 10 bases and V by 6 bases; bases with no gene match: 6. CDR3 length: 14 residues. The CDR3 DNA is TGTGCCAGCAGCAGGACTAGCGGGAGTGAGGAGCAGTTCTTC. This codes for CASSRTSGSEEQFF.

Comment on this clonotype: The CDR3 carries no conserved terminal phenylalanine or tryptophan, so it likely arises from a read error. V usage is TRBV29-1 and J usage is TRBJ2-1; maybe TRBD1 (5 bases). There are 13 residues in the CDR3. Trimming shortened V by 7 bases and J by 4 bases, and 14 bases separated the two germline ends. The germline CDR1 and CDR2 sequences are SQVTM and ANQGSEA. CDR3 residues: CSGVQAAYNEQFL. The DNA for the CDR3 is TGCAGCGGAGTACAGGCCGCATACAATGAGCAGTTCTTA.

This clonotype was picked up one time. CDR3 in DNA: TGTGCCAGCAGCTTTAATTCCACTAATACAGATACGCAGTATTTT. It yields the protein CASSFNSTNTDTQYF. V gene TRBV5-8 combines with J gene TRBJ2-3; D uncertain. V shed 2 bases and J shed 3 bases, with 13 bases lying between them. There are 15 residues in the CDR3. From germline, CDR1 is SGHTS and CDR2 YDEGEE.

Concerning this clonotype: This may arise from a read error, as a much more abundant clone is one base away. This sequence joins TRBV5-5 and TRBJ2-2; 9 bases align to TRBD2. CDR3 length equals 19 residues. Germline CDR1 reads SGHKS; CDR2 reads YYEKEE (reference sequence). Unmatched junction bases numbered 19, after V lost 4 bases and J lost 6 bases. The CDR3 is CASSRLAGTSRRWSGELFF. Written as DNA, the CDR3 is TGTGCCAGCAGCCGACTTGCCGGGACTAGCAGGAGATGGTCCGGGGAGCTGTTTTTT.

This clonotype has more than one count but fewer than ten. A much larger clone differs by one base, so this may be a read error. The chain's CDR3 is CASSLPDYEQYF. The CDR3, as DNA: TGTGCCAGCAGTTTACCGGACTACGAGCAGTACTTC. The genes are TRBV28 and TRBJ2-7; the D is unclear. Per germline, CDR1 MDHEN and CDR2 SYDVKM. V shed 2 bases and J shed 3 bases, with 5 bases lying between them. The CDR3 has 12 residues. Full variable domain (outside the CDR3, taken from reference TRBV28 and TRBJ2-7): DVKVTQSSRYLVKRTGEKVFLECVQDMDHENMFWYRQDPGLGLRLIYFSYDVKMKEKGDIPEGYSVSREKKERFSLILESASTNQTSMYLCASSLPDYEQYFGPGTRLTVT.

Remarks on this clonotype: At one of its ends the junction is not consistent with the germline gene, which may arise from a read error. The chain combines TRBV11-2 with TRBJ2-2; maybe TRBD2 (7 bases). Germline-derived CDR1 and CDR2 are SGHAT and FQNNGV. The CDR3 runs to 17 residues. CDR3 DNA: TGTGCCAGCAGCTTATATCGCACAGCTAGAGGACACCGGGGGGCTGTTTTT. Amino acid sequence: CASSLYRTARGHRGAVF.

With regard to this clonotype: The CDR3 end shows no conserved phenylalanine or tryptophan, and so a read error is likely. V usage is TRBV29-1 and J usage is TRBJ2-5; possible D gene TRBD1, 5 bases. The germline V gene encodes CDR1 SQVTM and CDR2 ANQGSEA. The CDR3 is 13 amino acids. The CDR3 DNA is TGCAGTGTTGGTCCTACAGGTGGGGAGACCCAGTACTCC. It is translated as CSVGPTGGETQYS.

Notes on this clonotype: A junction end diverges from the germline sequence, so it may reflect a read error. This sequence joins TRBV7-8 and TRBJ2-1; a weak D match, TRBD2 (6 bases). This CDR3 is 16 amino acids long. Germline-derived CDR1 and CDR2 are SGHVS and FQNEAQ. The CDR3 reads CASSLGTLSPYDEQFF. For the CDR3, the DNA is TGTGCCAGCAGCCTAGGGACTCTGAGCCCCTACGATGAGCAGTTCTTC.

As concerns this clonotype: A much larger clone lies one base from this, so it may be a read error. The V gene is TRBV5-1, the J gene TRBJ2-5, with D hard to call. The CDR3 sequence is 14 residues long. CDR1 is SGHRS, CDR2 YFSETQ, per germline. CDR3 coding DNA: TGCACCAGCAGCCCGACGAGGCGCGGAGAGACCCAGTACTTC. Translated: CTSSPTRRGETQYF.

Details on this clonotype: Sequence at one end of the junction differs from germline and may be a read error. The V and J genes are TRBV11-2 and TRBJ2-7; the match to TRBD2 covers 10 bases. The last part of the DNA fits TRBJ2-1 better; the J call may be wrong. This CDR3 has 17 residues. Germline-derived CDR1 and CDR2 are SGHAT and FQNNGV. CDR3: CASGLEATSGKANEQFF. DNA of the CDR3: TGTGCCAGCGGCTTAGAGGCTACTAGCGGGAAGGCCAATGAGCAGTTCTTC.